Shown below are 23 T cell receptor beta chains from a single sample sequenced in a study of T cells in Graves' hyperthyroidism and ophthalmopathy. What was amplified from RNA transcripts were TCR beta CDR3 regions. First-round RT-PCR of the TCR CDR3 relied on the HTBI primer set. One entry per CDR3 protein, called by TCRdb with MiXCR from the multiplex PCR reads. This sample has 600,000 or so distinct CDR3 sequences, with 11% to 15% found just once. The sequencing input was blood. Source of these receptors: a young woman with Graves' ophthalmopathy.

This clonotype was seen at least ten times. V gene TRBV11-2 combines with J gene TRBJ1-2; D gene unclear. V was cut by 5 bases and J by 7 bases, with 26 bases left in between. The CDR3 has 17 amino acids. Per germline, CDR1 SGHAT and CDR2 FQNNGV. The CDR3 sequence is CASSPNAREAGLLGYTF. CDR3 in DNA: TGTGCCAGCAGCCCAAACGCTAGGGAGGCAGGTCTCCTTGGCTACACCTTC.

This clonotype was counted between two and nine times. V usage is TRBV15 and J usage is TRBJ2-7; 9 nucleotides line up with TRBD1. With 0 bases clipped from V and 8 bases from J, the junction kept 11 bases outside the gene matches. The CDR3 extends over 16 amino acids. Germline V gene sequence: CDR1 LNHNV, CDR2 YYDKDF (reference sequence). CDR3 residues: CATSRDRKGQGKKQYF. The CDR3 DNA reads TGTGCCACCAGCAGAGATAGGAAGGGACAGGGAAAAAAGCAGTACTTC.

This clonotype came up many times. The chain carries TRBV20-1 and TRBJ1-1; TRBD1 aligns across 11 bases. This CDR3 region has 13 residues. In germline, CDR1 is DFQATT, CDR2 SNEGSKA (reference sequence). V shed 5 bases and J 3 bases; nucleotides not matched to a gene: 2. The CDR3 region has the DNA TGCAGTGCTGGGGGACAGGGGGACACTGAAGCTTTCTTT. Amino acid sequence: CSAGGQGDTEAFF.

This clonotype occurred many times. This sequence joins TRBV7-3 and TRBJ2-1, with 8 positions matching TRBD2. The germline V gene encodes CDR1 SGHTA and CDR2 FQGTGA. Trimming at V came to 1 base and at J to 10 bases, leaving 6 bases not matched to a gene. CDR3 length: 14 residues. The CDR3 spells CASSLSTSGLEQFF. CDR3 nucleotides: TGTGCCAGCAGCTTAAGTACTAGCGGACTCGAGCAGTTCTTC.

The chain links TRBV10-3 to TRBJ2-1; 7 bases are shared with TRBD2. The CDR3 runs 16 residues. CDR1 ENHRY and CDR2 SYGVKD come from the germline V gene. V lost 8 bases, J lost 3 bases, and 13 bases stayed unmatched. CDR3 amino acids: CAIGYIGTTLYNEQFF. The CDR3 DNA is TGTGCCATCGGTTATATCGGGACTACTCTCTACAATGAGCAGTTCTTC.

The sample holds many counts of this clonotype. The V gene is TRBV7-8, the J gene TRBJ2-1; 14 bases match TRBD2. Looked up from germline, CDR1 is SGHVS and CDR2 is FQNEAQ. This CDR3 contains 16 residues. The junction had 8 bases not matched to a gene; V was cut back by 6 bases and J by 7 bases. CDR3 bases: TGTGCCAGCAGTCGACCGGGACTAGCGGGAGAAAATGAGCAGTTCTTC. This codes for CASSRPGLAGENEQFF. The full variable domain, completed using reference TRBV7-8 and TRBJ2-1, is GAGVSQSPRYKVAKRGQDVALRCDPISGHVSLFWYQQALGQGPEFLTYFQNEAQLDKSGLPSDRFFAERPEGSVSTLKIQRTQQEDSAVYLCASSRPGLAGENEQFFGPGTRLTVL.

In this sample, this clonotype turned up many times. V is TRBV28 and J is TRBJ1-1, with D possibly being TRBD1 (5 bases). CDR3 length: 15 amino acids. Germline-derived CDR1 and CDR2 are MDHEN and SYDVKM. V was clipped by 2 bases and J by 4 bases, with 14 bases between them. CDR3 protein: CASSLGGWRSTEAFF. The CDR3 DNA reads TGTGCCAGCAGTTTAGGGGGATGGAGGAGCACTGAAGCTTTCTTT.

CDR3: CATSDFTLAGASTDTQYF. As DNA, the CDR3 is TGTGCCACCAGTGACTTTACCCTAGCGGGAGCTAGCACAGATACGCAGTATTTT. The chain joins TRBV24-1 to TRBJ2-3, with 10 bases fitting TRBD2. CDR1 and CDR2 from the germline V gene are KGHDR and SFDVKD. This CDR3 has 18 amino acids. J lost 0 bases, V lost 4 bases, and 9 bases had no gene match.

In its sample, this clonotype was seen a few times. The chain recombines TRBV12-5 with TRBJ2-7; TRBD1 matches at 11 bases. Unmatched junction bases numbered 5, after V lost 5 bases and J lost 5 bases. This CDR3 spans 14 amino acids. Germline V gene sequence: CDR1 LGHNT, CDR2 FRNRAP. In nucleotides, the CDR3 is TGTGCTAGTGGTCCCGGGACAGGGGGACACGAGCAGTACTTC. Encoded protein: CASGPGTGGHEQYF.

This clonotype showed up many times. The V gene is TRBV20-1, the J gene TRBJ1-2; D is unresolved. The germline gives CDR1 DFQATT, CDR2 SNEGSKA (reference sequence). The V end lost 5 bases, the J end lost 1 base, and 8 bases lay between the germline ends. The CDR3 length is 12 residues. CDR3 residues: CSAPQDNYGYTF. The DNA for the CDR3 is TGCAGTGCTCCCCAGGATAACTATGGCTACACCTTC.

This clonotype was seen many times. The rearrangement uses TRBV6-6 and TRBJ2-5; 7 bases are shared with TRBD2. The V and J ends lost 0 bases and 13 bases, in that order; junction bases with no gene match: 11. This CDR3 has 14 amino acids. Germline CDR1 reads MNHNY; CDR2 reads SVGAGI (reference sequence). CDR3 sequence (DNA): TGTGCCAGCAGTTACTCTGGGAGGGTGGGACCCTGGTACTTC. Translation: CASSYSGRVGPWYF.

A few counts support this clonotype. CDR3 protein: CASSVQGTDEQYF. CDR3 bases: TGTGCCAGCAGCGTACAGGGGACCGACGAGCAGTACTTC. V gene TRBV6-2 or TRBV6-3 combines with J gene TRBJ2-7, with 7 bases matching TRBD1. Germline V CDR1 and CDR2: MNHEY, SVGEGT. V gave up 6 bases and J gave up 5 bases; unmatched junction bases: 7. This CDR3 is 13 amino acids long.

This clonotype was observed many times. The chain employs TRBV28 and TRBJ2-6, with a possible D match to TRBD1 (6 bases). In germline, CDR1 is MDHEN, CDR2 SYDVKM. The CDR3 contains 18 residues. The V end lost 3 bases, the J end lost 3 bases, and 18 bases lay between the germline ends. The CDR3: CASSLGRGFRGGANVLTF. CDR3 coding DNA: TGTGCCAGCAGTTTGGGCAGGGGATTCCGCGGTGGGGCCAACGTCCTGACTTTC. The whole variable domain, filled in from reference TRBV28 and TRBJ2-6, reads DVKVTQSSRYLVKRTGEKVFLECVQDMDHENMFWYRQDPGLGLRLIYFSYDVKMKEKGDIPEGYSVSREKKERFSLILESASTNQTSMYLCASSLGRGFRGGANVLTFGAGSRLTVL.

This clonotype was seen repeatedly, ten times or more. The chain uses TRBV7-9 and TRBJ2-1, with D tentatively TRBD2 (6 bases). The CDR3 sequence is 19 residues long. The germline CDR1 and CDR2 sequences are SEHNR and FQNEAQ (reference sequence). Trimming removed 3 bases from V and 6 bases from J, with 27 bases in between. The CDR3 reads CASSLPTSLAAARLNEQFF. The DNA of the CDR3 is TGTGCCAGCAGCTTGCCCACCTCGTTAGCGGCCGCCCGTCTCAATGAGCAGTTCTTC.

Ten or more counts support this clonotype. This sequence joins TRBV19 and TRBJ1-5, with D unresolved. The CDR3 covers 14 residues. The germline V and J ends were trimmed by 5 bases and 3 bases, with 11 bases remaining between them. CDR1 is LNHDA and CDR2 is SQIVND in the germline V gene (reference sequence). CDR3 nucleotide sequence: TGTGCCAGTAGTGCCGCGGGAGACAATCAGCCCCAGCATTTT. This gives the protein CASSAAGDNQPQHF.

This clonotype has a count of ten or more. This rearrangement joins TRBV9 to TRBJ2-2; D remains ambiguous. Germline V gene data show CDR1 as SGDLS and CDR2 as YYNGEE. The CDR3 spans 15 residues. Trimming removed 3 bases from V and 7 bases from J, with 16 bases in between. CDR3 DNA: TGTGCCAGCAGCGACATCGGGCCCCGGCGCGGGGAGCTGTTTTTT. It encodes CASSDIGPRRGELFF.

This clonotype appeared a few times. This chain joins TRBV9 and TRBJ2-4, with D maybe TRBD2 (5 bases). The CDR3 has 15 residues. Germline-derived CDR1 and CDR2 are SGDLS and YYNGEE. Trimming shortened V by 0 bases and J by 5 bases, and 12 bases separated the two germline ends. The DNA of the CDR3 is TGTGCCAGCAGCGTAGGGGCTAGCCTCGAAAACATTCAGTACTTC. It codes for CASSVGASLENIQYF.

This clonotype was seen repeatedly, ten times or more. The chain recombines TRBV12-3 or TRBV12-4 with TRBJ1-6; possibly TRBD1 for D (6 bases). CDR3 size: 13 residues. Trimming cost V 6 bases and J 8 bases, with 11 bases left between them. Here the CDR3 DNA reads TGTGCCAGCAGGCTAAGACAGGATTCACCCCTCCACTTT. Protein product: CASRLRQDSPLHF.

The CDR3 protein is CASSSASGVEDTQYF. CDR3 DNA: TGTGCCAGCAGCTCCGCTAGCGGGGTTGAAGATACGCAGTATTTT. V gene TRBV7-9 combines with J gene TRBJ2-3; 9 positions match TRBD2. Germline values: CDR1 SEHNR, CDR2 FQNEAQ (reference sequence). V was pared by 4 bases and J by 5 bases, with 7 bases of the junction left unmatched. The CDR3 has 15 residues.

This clonotype was recorded at least ten times. The rearrangement links TRBV9 to TRBJ2-5, with 7 bases identical to TRBD1. Trimming at V came to 4 bases and at J to 5 bases, leaving 11 bases not matched to a gene. Per the germline V gene, CDR1 is SGDLS and CDR2 is YYNGEE. The CDR3 loop spans 15 amino acids. The CDR3 coding sequence is TGTGCCAGCAGCTTCGGGGCGTTACAGGGGGAGACCCAGTACTTC. Its protein product is CASSFGALQGETQYF.

This clonotype was counted many times. The V and J genes are TRBV6-5 and TRBJ2-6, with D possibly matching TRBD2 (6 bases). The germline V gene encodes CDR1 MNHEY and CDR2 SVGAGI. V was clipped by 0 bases and J by 0 bases, with 12 bases between them. This CDR3 has 18 residues. CDR3 nucleotides: TGTGCCAGCAGTTACTCGCGGGGTCGGGGCTCTGGGGCCAACGTCCTGACTTTC. This sequence encodes CASSYSRGRGSGANVLTF.

The chain joins TRBV19 to TRBJ2-1, with D unresolved. The V gene's germline CDR1 is LNHDA and CDR2 SQIVND (reference sequence). The V gene lost 3 bases and the J gene lost 8 bases, with 8 bases spanning the gap. The CDR3 loop spans 12 amino acids. DNA of the CDR3: TGTGCCAGTAGTATGGATTCATATGAGCAGTTCTTC. The encoded protein is CASSMDSYEQFF.

There are many counts of this clonotype. The genes are TRBV12-3 or TRBV12-4 and TRBJ2-3; 10 positions agree with TRBD1. The CDR3 extends over 19 amino acids. The junction had 18 bases not matched to a gene; V was cut back by 6 bases and J by 3 bases. The CDR3 coding sequence is TGTGCCAGCAGCCTCTACCTCATAGCCGACAGGGGGCTAACAGATACGCAGTATTTT. Translation: CASSLYLIADRGLTDTQYF.